Shown below are 26 T cell receptor beta chains from a single sample sequenced in a study of T cells after posttransplantation cyclophosphamide. Some clones are missing from TCRdb's copy, which holds only in-frame ones; the method was immunoSEQ multiplex PCR. The table has 35,000 to 50,000 clones, less than 95% seen once; the top ten hold about 2.5%. Busulfan-fludarabine conditioning, marrow transplant, and cyclophosphamide on days +3 and +4 were administered. The specimen was PBMCs, collected around 58 days after allogeneic stem cell transplant with posttransplant cyclophosphamide. The receptors were gathered from a male patient in his sixties or seventies who received an allogeneic stem cell transplant from a related donor and was CMV-positive. The graft donor may have given rise to some T cells.

The chain employs TRBV14 and TRBJ2-5; the D gene is possibly TRBD1 (5 bases). This CDR3 is built from 13 residues. V was pared by 1 base and J by 7 bases, with 10 bases between. The germline V gene has CDR1 SGHDN and CDR2 FVKESK. CDR3: CASSQVGRGTQYF. In nucleotides, the CDR3 is TGTGCCAGCAGCCAAGTGGGGCGTGGGACCCAGTACTTC.

V usage is TRBV19 and J usage is TRBJ1-1; D may be TRBD1 (6 bases). In germline, CDR1 is LNHDA, CDR2 SQIVND (reference sequence). Deletions cut 7 bases from V and 1 base from J, with 19 bases between. The CDR3 spans 16 residues. The CDR3 spells CASTARPGQKNTEAFF. The CDR3 DNA sequence: TGTGCCAGTACCGCTAGGCCCGGACAGAAGAACACTGAAGCTTTCTTT.

The J gene is TRBJ2-2, the V gene TRBV9; D is perhaps TRBD1 (6 bases). V lost 3 bases and J lost 2, with 8 bases in between. Germline loops: CDR1 SGDLS, CDR2 YYNGEE. The CDR3 is 14 residues long. The CDR3 DNA sequence: TGTGCCAGCAGCGGGACAGTAAACACCGGGGAGCTGTTTTTT. Translating gives CASSGTVNTGELFF.

The V call is TRBV5-1, the J call TRBJ1-3; TRBD1 matches 7 bases. The CDR3 extends over 15 amino acids. With 4 bases clipped from V and 2 bases from J, the junction kept 6 bases outside the gene matches. Germline assignment: CDR1 SGHRS and CDR2 YFSETQ. This CDR3 reads CASSVETGTGNTIYF. CDR3 in DNA: TGCGCCAGCAGCGTCGAGACAGGGACTGGAAACACCATATATTTT.

The V call is TRBV14, the J call TRBJ2-2; 9 positions match TRBD2. Germline CDR1 is SGHDN and CDR2 is FVKESK. The CDR3 is 18 amino acids. Trimming at V came to 2 bases and at J to 2 bases, leaving 9 bases not matched to a gene. The chain's CDR3 is CASSQRASGIRNTGELFF. The CDR3 DNA reads as TGTGCCAGCAGCCAAAGGGCTAGCGGGATTAGAAACACCGGGGAGCTGTTTTTT. Using reference TRBV14 and TRBJ2-2 for the parts outside the CDR3, the full variable domain is EAGVTQFPSHSVIEKGQTVTLRCDPISGHDNLYWYRRVMGKEIKFLLHFVKESKQDESGMPNNRFLAERTGGTYSTLKVQPAELEDSGVYFCASSQRASGIRNTGELFFGEGSRLTVL.

This chain joins TRBV9 and TRBJ1-5; D might be TRBD1 (6 bases). With 3 bases removed from V and 3 bases from J, the gap between germline ends came to 7 bases. The CDR3 covers 13 residues. The germline CDR1 and CDR2 sequences are SGDLS and YYNGEE. DNA for the CDR3: TGTGCCAGCAGCGAGGGGGACAATCAGCCCCAGCATTTT. This translates into CASSEGDNQPQHF.

This clone has a single count. The chain is built from TRBV11-3 and TRBJ2-2, with TRBD1 as a possible D gene (6 bases). The CDR3 is 17 residues long. CDR1 is SGHNT and CDR2 is YENEEA in the germline V gene. Deletions cut 8 bases from V and 0 bases from J, with 19 bases between. The CDR3 region is CASCSGWGQPNTGELFF. The CDR3 nucleotides read TGTGCCAGCTGTTCGGGATGGGGGCAACCGAACACCGGGGAGCTGTTTTTT.

This chain connects TRBV19 to TRBJ1-2; a weak D match, TRBD1 (5 bases). The CDR3 consists of 13 residues. Trimming cost V 3 bases and J 7 bases, with 12 bases left between them. In germline, CDR1 is LNHDA, CDR2 SQIVND (reference sequence). This chain's CDR3 is CASSIWTSGGYTF. The DNA for the CDR3 is TGTGCCAGTAGTATCTGGACAAGTGGTGGCTACACCTTC.

V usage is TRBV10-2 and J usage is TRBJ2-1; D not resolved. This CDR3 is built from 16 residues. CDR1 is WSHSY and CDR2 is SAAADI in the germline V gene. Trimming took off 1 base at V and 5 bases at J, with 15 bases between the two ends. The CDR3 here is CASSEFRRIAHNEQFF. CDR3 in DNA: TGCGCCAGCAGTGAGTTCCGGAGAATCGCACACAATGAGCAGTTCTTC.

V usage is TRBV19 and J usage is TRBJ2-7, with D maybe TRBD1 (5 bases). The V gene's germline CDR1 is LNHDA and CDR2 SQIVND (reference sequence). The CDR3 contains 14 residues. The V and J ends lost 3 bases and 0 bases respectively, with 9 bases between them. The CDR3 reads CASSMPDTSYEQYF. The CDR3 nucleotides read TGTGCCAGTAGTATGCCGGACACCTCCTACGAGCAGTACTTC.

V gene TRBV7-2 combines with J gene TRBJ1-2; possible D gene TRBD1, 5 bases. This CDR3 spans 16 amino acids. In germline, CDR1 is SGHTA, CDR2 FQGNSA. V dropped 2 bases and J dropped 4 bases, with 17 bases sitting between them. As DNA, the CDR3 is TGTGCCAGCAGCTTATACGACATACCAGGGTCCTATGGCTACACCTTC. It is translated as CASSLYDIPGSYGYTF.

V and J are TRBV27 and TRBJ2-5; a possible D gene is TRBD2 (6 bases). Trimming stripped 5 bases from V and 2 bases from J, with 18 bases between. This CDR3 has 16 amino acids. The germline gives CDR1 MNHEY, CDR2 SMNVEV (reference sequence). CDR3 region: CASSPLVDREQETQYF. DNA of the CDR3: TGTGCCAGCAGTCCCCTAGTCGACCGGGAGCAAGAGACCCAGTACTTC.

In its sample, this clone was seen once. The chain combines TRBV6-6 with TRBJ1-1; 9 nucleotides align to TRBD1. The V and J ends lost 6 bases and 4 bases, in that order; junction bases with no gene match: 9. Germline CDR1 and CDR2: MNHNY and SVGAGI (reference sequence). CDR3 length equals 15 residues. CDR3 DNA sequence: TGTGCCAGCAGCCACTACGACAGGGGGGGCACTGAAGCTTTCTTT. Protein sequence: CASSHYDRGGTEAFF.

This clone was observed a handful of times. J is TRBJ1-1 and V is TRBV4-1; maybe TRBD1 (5 bases). This CDR3 comprises 15 residues. Germline values: CDR1 MGHRA, CDR2 YSYEKL. V was trimmed by 4 bases and J by 2 bases, leaving 14 bases between them. CDR3 nucleotides: TGCGCCAGCAGCCCCCGACCTGACAGTAACACTGAAGCTTTCTTT. Amino acid sequence: CASSPRPDSNTEAFF.

The V gene is TRBV2, the J gene TRBJ2-3; 12 bases agree with TRBD2. There are 14 residues in the CDR3. CDR1 is SNHLY, CDR2 FYNNEI, per germline. Unmatched junction bases numbered 3, after V lost 11 bases and J lost 0 bases. DNA for the CDR3: TGTGCCGGGGGACTAGCGGGTAGCACAGATACGCAGTATTTT. This gives the protein CAGGLAGSTDTQYF.

The CDR3 region is CASSSLAGGREGQFF. DNA of the CDR3: TGTGCCAGCAGTTCACTAGCGGGGGGCCGTGAGGGGCAGTTCTTC. The chain joins TRBV6-5 to TRBJ2-1; TRBD2 matches 12 bases. CDR1 is MNHEY and CDR2 is SVGAGI in the germline V gene. This CDR3 has 15 residues. Losses at the gene ends were 4 bases for V and 12 bases for J; bases not matched to a gene: 10.

The chain has TRBV5-5 and TRBJ1-1; D not resolved. V was pared by 2 bases and J by 1 base, with 3 bases between. Germline CDR1 is SGHKS and CDR2 is YYEKEE (reference sequence). The CDR3 sequence is 12 residues long. CDR3 bases: TGTGCCAGCAGCTTCGGGAACACTGAAGCTTTCTTT. As protein: CASSFGNTEAFF.

This chain connects TRBV4-2 to TRBJ2-3; D possibly corresponds to TRBD2 (6 bases). The CDR3 totals 15 residues. V was shortened by 5 bases and J by 2 bases, with 14 bases between the two germline ends. From germline, CDR1 is LGHNA and CDR2 YNFKEQ. The DNA of the CDR3 is TGTGCCAGCAGCTCACAGGAGGGACTCACAGATACGCAGTATTTT. Translating gives CASSSQEGLTDTQYF.

This chain connects TRBV7-9 to TRBJ1-4; D gene ambiguous. This CDR3 region has 13 residues. V dropped 0 bases and J dropped 5 bases, with 4 bases sitting between them. Germline CDR1 reads SEHNR; CDR2 reads FQNEAQ (reference sequence). CDR3 sequence (DNA): TGTGCCAGCAGCTTAGCTCGGAATGAAAAACTGTTTTTT. Translated: CASSLARNEKLFF.

J is TRBJ2-2 and V is TRBV27, with 8 bases aligning to TRBD1. Trimming took 3 bases from V and 5 from J; bases not matched to a gene: 5. The CDR3 spans 15 residues. From germline, CDR1 is MNHEY and CDR2 SMNVEV (reference sequence). The CDR3 nucleotides read TGTGCCAGCAGTTTCAGGGGGCGATCGACCGGGGAGCTGTTTTTT. It codes for CASSFRGRSTGELFF.

This clone is a singleton in its sample. Other DNA sequences from this sample encode an identical CDR3 as well. This rearrangement joins TRBV2 to TRBJ2-5; D possibly corresponds to TRBD2 (6 bases). Between the trimmed V and J ends, which lost 6 bases and 2 bases, there was a span of 10 bases. CDR1 is SNHLY and CDR2 is FYNNEI in the germline V gene. CDR3 size: 13 residues. CDR3 loop: CASSRDSQETQYF. The CDR3 DNA reads as TGTGCCAGCAGCCGGGACTCTCAAGAGACCCAGTACTTC.

This sequence joins TRBV9 and TRBJ2-3; 7 nucleotides line up with TRBD1. V shed 4 bases, J shed 0 bases, and the junction held 8 bases outside the gene matches. CDR1 and CDR2 from the germline V gene are SGDLS and YYNGEE. This CDR3 has 16 amino acids. In nucleotides, the CDR3 is TGTGCCAGCAGCCCGCGACAGGGCGGGAGCACAGATACGCAGTATTTT. Protein sequence: CASSPRQGGSTDTQYF.

The rearrangement links TRBV5-5 to TRBJ1-4; TRBD1 matches at 8 bases. Trimming removed 3 bases from V and 7 bases from J; junction bases left unmatched: 17. Germline V gene data show CDR1 as SGHKS and CDR2 as YYEKEE (reference sequence). This CDR3 is 18 amino acids long. CDR3 sequence: CASSSSGTGFLASEKLFF. The CDR3 DNA follows: TGTGCCAGCAGCTCGTCCGGGACAGGTTTCCTAGCTAGTGAAAAACTGTTTTTT.

V gene TRBV2 combines with J gene TRBJ1-1, with TRBD1 identical over 8 bases. Looked up from germline, CDR1 is SNHLY and CDR2 is FYNNEI. V lost 4 bases and J lost 5; bases outside the gene matches: 6. The CDR3 totals 14 residues. This chain's CDR3 is CASSVAGGETEAFF. In nucleotides, the CDR3 is TGTGCCAGCAGTGTGGCAGGGGGCGAAACTGAAGCTTTCTTT.

The chain recombines TRBV18 with TRBJ1-3, with D hard to call. Per germline, CDR1 KGHSH and CDR2 LQKENI. V dropped 4 bases and J dropped 0 bases, with 10 bases sitting between them. The CDR3 sequence is 15 residues long. CDR3: CASSLRHDSGNTIYF. The CDR3, as DNA: TGTGCCAGCTCACTTAGACACGACTCTGGAAACACCATATATTTT.

This sequence joins TRBV4-1 and TRBJ1-6; 8 nucleotides agree with TRBD1. CDR3 size: 16 residues. In germline, CDR1 is MGHRA, CDR2 YSYEKL. J was trimmed by 5 bases and V by 5 bases; bases with no gene match: 8. The CDR3 DNA reads TGCGCCAGCAGCTCCCACGGGACAGGCAATAATTCACCCCTCCACTTT. Protein sequence: CASSSHGTGNNSPLHF.